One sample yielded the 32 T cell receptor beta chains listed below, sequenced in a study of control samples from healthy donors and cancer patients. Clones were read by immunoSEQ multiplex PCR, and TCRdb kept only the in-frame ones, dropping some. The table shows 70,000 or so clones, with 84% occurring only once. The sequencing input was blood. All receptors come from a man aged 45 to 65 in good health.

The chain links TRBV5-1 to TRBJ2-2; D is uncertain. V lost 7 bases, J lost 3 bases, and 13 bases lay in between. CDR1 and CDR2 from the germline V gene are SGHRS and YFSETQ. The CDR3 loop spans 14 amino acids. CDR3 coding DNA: TGCGCCAGCCGCCAATTTCCGGACACCGGGGAGCTGTTTTTT. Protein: CASRQFPDTGELFF.

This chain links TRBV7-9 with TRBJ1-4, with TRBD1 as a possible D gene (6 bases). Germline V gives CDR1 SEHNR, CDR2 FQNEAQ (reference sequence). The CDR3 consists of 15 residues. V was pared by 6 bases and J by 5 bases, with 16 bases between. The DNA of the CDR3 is TGTGCCAGCAGACACCAGGGGCAAGGGAATGAAAAACTGTTTTTT. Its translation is CASRHQGQGNEKLFF.

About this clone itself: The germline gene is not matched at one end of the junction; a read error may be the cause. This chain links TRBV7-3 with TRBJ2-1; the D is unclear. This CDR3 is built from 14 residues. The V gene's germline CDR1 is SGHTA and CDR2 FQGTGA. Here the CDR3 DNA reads TGTGCCAGCAGCTTATTCGAAACCCCGGCCTTAAGGGTCTTC. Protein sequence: CASSLFETPALRVF.

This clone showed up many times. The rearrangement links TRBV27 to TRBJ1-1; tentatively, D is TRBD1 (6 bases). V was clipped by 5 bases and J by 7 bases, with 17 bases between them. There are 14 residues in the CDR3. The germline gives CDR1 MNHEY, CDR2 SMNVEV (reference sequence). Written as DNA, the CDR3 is TGTGCCAGCAGTCGTATCGACAGGCCAGTTGAAGCTTTCTTT. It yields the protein CASSRIDRPVEAFF.

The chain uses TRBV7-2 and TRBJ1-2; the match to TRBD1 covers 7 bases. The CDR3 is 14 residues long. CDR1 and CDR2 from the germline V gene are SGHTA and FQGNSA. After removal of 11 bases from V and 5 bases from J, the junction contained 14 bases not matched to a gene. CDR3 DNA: TGTGCCTCCCAGGGGGGGACAGAAATATATGGCTACACCTTC. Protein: CASQGGTEIYGYTF.

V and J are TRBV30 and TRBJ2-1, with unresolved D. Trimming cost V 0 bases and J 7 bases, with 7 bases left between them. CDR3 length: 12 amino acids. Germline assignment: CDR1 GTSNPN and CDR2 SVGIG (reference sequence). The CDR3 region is CAWSVVQNEQFF. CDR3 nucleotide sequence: TGTGCCTGGAGTGTAGTTCAGAATGAGCAGTTCTTC.

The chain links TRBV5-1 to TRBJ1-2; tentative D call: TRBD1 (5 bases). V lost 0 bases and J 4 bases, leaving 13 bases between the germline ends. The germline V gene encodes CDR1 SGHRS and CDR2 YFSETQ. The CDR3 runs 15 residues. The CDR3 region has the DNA TGCGCCAGCAGCTTGGAAGGCACAGGAGTCTATGGCTACACCTTC. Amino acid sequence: CASSLEGTGVYGYTF.

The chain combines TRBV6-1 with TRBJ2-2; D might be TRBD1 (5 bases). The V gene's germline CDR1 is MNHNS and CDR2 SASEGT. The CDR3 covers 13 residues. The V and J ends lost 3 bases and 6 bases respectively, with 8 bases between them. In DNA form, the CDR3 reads TGTGCCAGCAGTGACAGGGCGGCCGGGGAGCTGTTTTTT. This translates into CASSDRAAGELFF.

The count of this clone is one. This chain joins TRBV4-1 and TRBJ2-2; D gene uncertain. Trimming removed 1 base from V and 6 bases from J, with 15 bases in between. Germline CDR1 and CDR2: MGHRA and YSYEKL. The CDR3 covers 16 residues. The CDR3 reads CASSQVVRFDSGELFF. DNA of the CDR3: TGCGCCAGCAGCCAAGTCGTCAGGTTTGATTCCGGGGAGCTGTTTTTT.

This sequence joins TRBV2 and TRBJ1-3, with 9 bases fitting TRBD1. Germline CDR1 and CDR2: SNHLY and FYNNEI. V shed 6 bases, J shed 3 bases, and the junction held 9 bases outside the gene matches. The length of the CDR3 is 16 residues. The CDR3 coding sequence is TGTGCCAGCAGGGGTCCCGGGACAGGGATTGGAAACACCATATATTTT. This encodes CASRGPGTGIGNTIYF. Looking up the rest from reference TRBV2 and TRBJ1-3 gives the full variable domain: EPEVTQTPSHQVTQMGQEVILRCVPISNHLYFYWYRQILGQKVEFLVSFYNNEISEKSEIFDDQFSVERPDGSNFTLKIRSTKLEDSAMYFCASRGPGTGIGNTIYFGEGSWLTVV.

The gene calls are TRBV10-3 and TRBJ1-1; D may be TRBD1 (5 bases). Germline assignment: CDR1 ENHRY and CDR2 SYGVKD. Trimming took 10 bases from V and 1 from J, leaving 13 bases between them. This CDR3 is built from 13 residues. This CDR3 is CASRDLRNTEAFF. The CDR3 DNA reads TGTGCCAGCCGGGACCTTCGGAACACTGAAGCTTTCTTT.

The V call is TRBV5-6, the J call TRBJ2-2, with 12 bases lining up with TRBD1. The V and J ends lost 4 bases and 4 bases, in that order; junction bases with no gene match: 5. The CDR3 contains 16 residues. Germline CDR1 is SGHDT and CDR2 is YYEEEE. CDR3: CASSPGTGGGTGELFF. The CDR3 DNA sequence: TGTGCCAGCAGCCCCGGGACAGGGGGCGGCACCGGGGAGCTGTTTTTT.

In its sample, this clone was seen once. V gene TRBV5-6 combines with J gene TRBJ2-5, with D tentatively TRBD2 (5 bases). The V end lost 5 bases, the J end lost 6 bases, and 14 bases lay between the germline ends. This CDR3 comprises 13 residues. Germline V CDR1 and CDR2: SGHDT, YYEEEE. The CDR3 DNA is TGTGCCAGCAGGAGGGCCGCTGGGCAGACCCAGTACTTC. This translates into CASRRAAGQTQYF.

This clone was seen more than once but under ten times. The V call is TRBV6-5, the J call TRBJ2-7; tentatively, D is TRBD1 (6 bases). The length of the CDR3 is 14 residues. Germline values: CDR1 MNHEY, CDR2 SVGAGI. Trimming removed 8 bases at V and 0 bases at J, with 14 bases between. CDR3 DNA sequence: TGTGCCAGCGGAATGGCAGGGGACTCCTACGAGCAGTACTTC. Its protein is CASGMAGDSYEQYF.

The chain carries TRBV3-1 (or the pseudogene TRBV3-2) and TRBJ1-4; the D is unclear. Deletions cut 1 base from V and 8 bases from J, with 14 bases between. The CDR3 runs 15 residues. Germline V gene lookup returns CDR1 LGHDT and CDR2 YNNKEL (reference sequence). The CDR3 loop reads CASSQGVRVPEKLFF. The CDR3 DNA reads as TGTGCCAGCAGCCAAGGTGTAAGGGTCCCCGAAAAACTGTTTTTT.

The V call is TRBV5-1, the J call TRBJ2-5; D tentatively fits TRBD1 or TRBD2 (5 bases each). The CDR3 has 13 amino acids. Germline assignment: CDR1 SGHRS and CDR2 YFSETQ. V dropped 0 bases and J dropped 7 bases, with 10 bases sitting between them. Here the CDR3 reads CASSLGQRLTQYF. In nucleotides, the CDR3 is TGCGCCAGCAGCTTGGGACAGCGGTTGACCCAGTACTTC.

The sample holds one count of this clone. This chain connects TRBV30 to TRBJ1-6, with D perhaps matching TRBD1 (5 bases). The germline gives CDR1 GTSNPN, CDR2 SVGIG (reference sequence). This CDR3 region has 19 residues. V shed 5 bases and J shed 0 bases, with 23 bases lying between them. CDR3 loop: CAWGQPPHRGLSYNSPLHF. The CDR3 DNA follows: TGTGCCTGGGGACAACCCCCCCACCGGGGCCTCTCCTATAATTCACCCCTCCACTTT.

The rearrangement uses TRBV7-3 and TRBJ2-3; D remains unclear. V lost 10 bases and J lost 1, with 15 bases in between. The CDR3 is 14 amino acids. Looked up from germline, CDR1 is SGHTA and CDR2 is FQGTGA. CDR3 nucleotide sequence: TGTGCCACTCGAGTCGGGTCGGGCACAGATACGCAGTATTTT. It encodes CATRVGSGTDTQYF.

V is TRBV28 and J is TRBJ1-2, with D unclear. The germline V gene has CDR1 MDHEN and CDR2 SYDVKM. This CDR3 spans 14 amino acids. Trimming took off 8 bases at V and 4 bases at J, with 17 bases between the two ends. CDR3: CASRAGAQSYGYTF. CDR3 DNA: TGTGCCAGCCGCGCGGGAGCGCAGAGCTATGGCTACACCTTC.

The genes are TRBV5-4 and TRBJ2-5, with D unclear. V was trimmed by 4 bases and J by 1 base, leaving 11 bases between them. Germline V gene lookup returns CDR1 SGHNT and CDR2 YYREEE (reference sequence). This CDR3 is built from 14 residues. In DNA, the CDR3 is TGTGCCAGCAGCCCTGCGGCCGGCCAAGAGACCCAGTACTTC. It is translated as CASSPAAGQETQYF.

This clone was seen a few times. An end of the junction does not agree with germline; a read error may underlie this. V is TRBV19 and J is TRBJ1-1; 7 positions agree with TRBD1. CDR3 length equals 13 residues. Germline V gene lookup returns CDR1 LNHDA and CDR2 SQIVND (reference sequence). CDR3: CASSFSIQGTGGF. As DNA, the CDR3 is TGTGCCAGTAGCTTTTCGATACAGGGGACGGGGGGATTT. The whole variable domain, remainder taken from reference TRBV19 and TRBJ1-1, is DGGITQSPKYLFRKEGQNVTLSCEQNLNHDAMYWYRQDPGQGLRLIYYSQIVNDFQKGDIAEGYSVSREKKESFPLTVTSAQKNPTAFYLCASSFSIQGTGGFGQGTRLTVV.

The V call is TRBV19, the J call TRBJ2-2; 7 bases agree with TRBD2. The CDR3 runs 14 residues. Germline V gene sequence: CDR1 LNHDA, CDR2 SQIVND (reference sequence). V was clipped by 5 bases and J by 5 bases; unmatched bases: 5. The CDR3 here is CASSPSRGTGELFF. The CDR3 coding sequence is TGTGCCAGTAGTCCCTCGCGGGGGACCGGGGAGCTGTTTTTT.

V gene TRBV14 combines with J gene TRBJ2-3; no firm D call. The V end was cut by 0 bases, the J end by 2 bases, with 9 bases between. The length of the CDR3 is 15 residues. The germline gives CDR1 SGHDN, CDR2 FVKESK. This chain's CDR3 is CASSQDRFSTDTQYF. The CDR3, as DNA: TGTGCCAGCAGCCAAGATCGATTCTCCACAGATACGCAGTATTTT. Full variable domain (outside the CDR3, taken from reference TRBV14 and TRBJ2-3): EAGVTQFPSHSVIEKGQTVTLRCDPISGHDNLYWYRRVMGKEIKFLLHFVKESKQDESGMPNNRFLAERTGGTYSTLKVQPAELEDSGVYFCASSQDRFSTDTQYFGPGTRLTVL.

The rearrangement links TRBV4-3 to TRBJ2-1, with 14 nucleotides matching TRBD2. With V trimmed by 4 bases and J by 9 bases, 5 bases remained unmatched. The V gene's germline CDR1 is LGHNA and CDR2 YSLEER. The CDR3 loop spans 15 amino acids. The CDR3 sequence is CASSPGLAGVGEQFF. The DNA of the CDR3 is TGCGCCAGCAGCCCGGGACTAGCGGGAGTAGGTGAGCAGTTCTTC.

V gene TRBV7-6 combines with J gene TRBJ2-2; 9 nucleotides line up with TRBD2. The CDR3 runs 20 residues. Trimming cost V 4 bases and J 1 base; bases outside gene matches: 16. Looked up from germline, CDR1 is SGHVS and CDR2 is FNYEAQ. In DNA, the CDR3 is TGTGCCAGCAGCTACCCTTCTCGGGTAGCGGGAGCAGGGAACACCGGGGAGCTGTTTTTT. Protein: CASSYPSRVAGAGNTGELFF.

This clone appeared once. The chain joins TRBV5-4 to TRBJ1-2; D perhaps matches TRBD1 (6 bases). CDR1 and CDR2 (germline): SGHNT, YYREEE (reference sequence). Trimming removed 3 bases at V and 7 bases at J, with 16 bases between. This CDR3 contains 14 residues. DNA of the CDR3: TGTGCCAGCAGCTCAGGGGTACCGGGGGGTGGCTACACCTTC. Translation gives CASSSGVPGGGYTF.

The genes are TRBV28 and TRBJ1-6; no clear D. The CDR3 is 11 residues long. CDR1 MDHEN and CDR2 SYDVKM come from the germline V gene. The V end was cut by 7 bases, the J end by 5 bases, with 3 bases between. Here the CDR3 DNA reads TGTGCCAGCAATAATAATTCACCCCTCCACTTT. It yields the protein CASNNNSPLHF.

This CDR3 reads CASSIEGGSTEAFF. The CDR3 coding sequence is TGTGCCAGTAGTATAGAGGGGGGAAGTACTGAAGCTTTCTTT. The V gene is TRBV19, the J gene TRBJ1-1; possibly TRBD1 for D (5 bases). CDR1 and CDR2 from the germline V gene are LNHDA and SQIVND (reference sequence). The CDR3 runs 14 residues. The germline V and J ends were trimmed by 0 bases and 5 bases, with 10 bases remaining between them. The variable domain in full, with the rest retrieved from reference TRBV19 and TRBJ1-1, is DGGITQSPKYLFRKEGQNVTLSCEQNLNHDAMYWYRQDPGQGLRLIYYSQIVNDFQKGDIAEGYSVSREKKESFPLTVTSAQKNPTAFYLCASSIEGGSTEAFFGQGTRLTVV.

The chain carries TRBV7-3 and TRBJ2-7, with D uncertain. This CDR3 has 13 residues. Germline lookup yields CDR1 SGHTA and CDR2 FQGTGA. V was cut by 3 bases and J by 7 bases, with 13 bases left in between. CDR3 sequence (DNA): TGTGCCAGCAGCTTGGAGTCTTTCGGGGAGCAGTACTTC. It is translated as CASSLESFGEQYF.

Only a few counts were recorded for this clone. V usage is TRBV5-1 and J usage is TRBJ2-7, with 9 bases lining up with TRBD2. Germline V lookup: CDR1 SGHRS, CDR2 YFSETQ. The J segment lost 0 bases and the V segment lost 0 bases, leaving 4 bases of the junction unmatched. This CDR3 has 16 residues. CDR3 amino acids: CASSLAPSGASYEQYF. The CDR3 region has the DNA TGCGCCAGCAGCTTGGCCCCTAGCGGGGCCTCCTACGAGCAGTACTTC.

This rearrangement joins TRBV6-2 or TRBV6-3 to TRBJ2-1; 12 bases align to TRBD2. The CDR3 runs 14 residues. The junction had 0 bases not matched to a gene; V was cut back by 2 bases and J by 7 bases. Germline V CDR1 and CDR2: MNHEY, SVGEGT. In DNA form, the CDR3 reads TGTGCCAGCAGTTACGGGACTAGCGGGAATGAGCAGTTCTTC. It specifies CASSYGTSGNEQFF.

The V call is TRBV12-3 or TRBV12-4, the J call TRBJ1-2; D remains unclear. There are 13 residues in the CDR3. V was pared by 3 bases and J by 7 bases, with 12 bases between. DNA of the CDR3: TGTGCCAGCAGTTTTTCCTTGGTTATTGGCTACACCTTC. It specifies CASSFSLVIGYTF.